The entry below gives a single T cell receptor beta chain sequence along with its context. Its antigen is not known. The V and J ends lost 0 bases and 5 bases respectively, with 11 bases between them. In germline, CDR1 is LGHNA, CDR2 YNFKEQ. The CDR3 is 15 residues long. The sample originates from a study of T cell clonotyping in hematopoietic cell transplantation. Notes on the study in general: Without cell sorting, CD4 versus CD8 contributions remain unresolved.

Measured with immunoSEQ multiplex PCR; TCRdb has only the in-frame clones, and not every one. The sample holds 9,500 to 15,000 clones; 80% to 90% are singletons and the top ten take approximately 3.6%. Sequenced material: peripheral blood mononuclear cells. This chain joins TRBV4-2 and TRBJ1-5, with TRBD1 as a possible D gene (5 bases). This sequence originates from a human donor who either received an allogeneic hematopoietic cell transplant for a myeloid malignancy or was a related donor (not recorded which). Some clones in this sample may be carry-over from other donors' samples. Here the CDR3 reads CASSQEPDSYQPQHF. DNA for the CDR3: TGTGCCAGCAGCCAAGAACCTGACAGCTATCAGCCCCAGCATTTT.